Listed below are T cell receptor beta chains from one sample, sequenced in a study of cytomegalovirus exposure and HLA in healthy donors. Generated by immunoSEQ multiplex PCR, the TCRdb table keeps only in-frame clones and is missing some. The table includes 150,000 to 200,000 clones, about 88% detected once. The source material was PBMCs. These TCRs come from a woman aged 18 to 35 in good health and CMV-seronegative. Each CDR3 is given with its conserved first and last residue. D genes are given only for firm matches. Clone size is given for some rows only: seen once, a few or many times, or a class if the clone is expanded.

v_call	clone_size	d_call	j_call	cdr3_nt	cdr3_aa
TRBV5-6	.	.	TRBJ2-3	TGTGCCAGCAGCTACGGGACAGATACGCAGTATTTT	CASSYGTDTQYF
TRBV5-1	.	.	TRBJ1-1	TGCGCCAGCAGCTCTACGGCGGTTATACCGAACACTGAAGCTTTCTTT	CASSSTAVIPNTEAFF
TRBV7-8	.	.	TRBJ2-2	TGTGCCAGCAGCAAAACAGTGAGCGGCCGAAGACACGGGGAGCTGTTTTTT	CASSKTVSGRRHGELFF
TRBV28	.	.	TRBJ2-7	TGTGCCACCTCCTACCCCGGAACAGGGAGCGAGCAGTACTTC	CATSYPGTGSEQYF
TRBV5-1	.	.	TRBJ2-5	TGCGCCAGCAGTTTTCACAGGGGGGGAGAGACCCAGTACTTC	CASSFHRGGETQYF
TRBV7-9	.	TRBD1	TRBJ2-3	TGTGCCAGTAGTCAGGGGGCCGATACGCAGTATTTT	CASSQGADTQYF
TRBV6-5	.	.	TRBJ2-1	TGTGCCAGCAGTTACACGGGGGGCAGGAATGAGCAGTTCTTC	CASSYTGGRNEQFF
TRBV7-2	.	.	TRBJ1-1	TGTGCCAGCAGCTTAGGAGAAAACACTGAAGCTTTCTTT	CASSLGENTEAFF
TRBV2	.	.	TRBJ1-1	TGTGCCAGCAGTGAATCACTGGGGCGGAACACTGAAGCTTTCTTT	CASSESLGRNTEAFF
TRBV18	.	.	TRBJ1-5	TGTGCCAGCGCCCCCCCAGGACAGCAGCCCCAGCATTTT	CASAPPGQQPQHF
TRBV7-2	.	.	TRBJ2-5	TGTGCCAGCAGCCTCCCCGCCGGGACTTCTCAAGAGACCCAGTACTTC	CASSLPAGTSQETQYF
TRBV19	.	.	TRBJ2-1	TGTGCCAGTTCCCTTTGGGGCCGCAATGAGCAGTTCTTC	CASSLWGRNEQFF
TRBV7-2	.	TRBD2	TRBJ2-7	TGTGCCAGCGGCACTAGCGGGGGTTACGAGCAGTACTTC	CASGTSGGYEQYF
TRBV29-1	.	.	TRBJ1-2	TGCAGCGTTGGATTCTCGCCGAGCTATGGCTACACCTTC	CSVGFSPSYGYTF
TRBV9	.	TRBD2	TRBJ2-1	TGTGCCAGCAGCGTCAGCGGGGACTCCTACAATGAGCAGTTCTTC	CASSVSGDSYNEQFF
TRBV2	few	.	TRBJ2-1	TGTGCCAGCAGCTCTCTAGCAAATGAGCAGTTCTTC	CASSSLANEQFF
TRBV7-9	.	.	TRBJ2-7	TGTGCCAGCAGCCCGATTGGCGGGGAGTCCTACGAGCAGTACTTC	CASSPIGGESYEQYF
TRBV4-1	.	TRBD2	TRBJ2-7	TGCGCCAGCAGCCGCGCACTAGCGGACTACGAGCAGTACTTC	CASSRALADYEQYF
TRBV7-9	.	TRBD1	TRBJ2-7	TGTGCCAGCAGCTTGTTGGGACAGGGGATTTACGAGCAGTACTTC	CASSLLGQGIYEQYF
TRBV18	.	.	TRBJ2-3	TGTGCCAGCTCCGGGAGAGATACGCAGTATTTT	CASSGRDTQYF
TRBV30	.	TRBD1	TRBJ2-1	TGTGCCTGGAGTGTTGCTCTAGGGGGCTATGAGCAGTTCTTC	CAWSVALGGYEQFF
TRBV27	.	.	TRBJ1-2	TGTGCCAGCAGCGAGTACCTAAGGGGCGGGGTGGGGTATGGCTACACCTTC	CASSEYLRGGVGYGYTF
TRBV4-2	.	TRBD2	TRBJ2-2	TGTGCCAGCAGCCAGGGCGGGGGACTTTCGAACACCGGGGAGCTGTTTTTT	CASSQGGGLSNTGELFF
TRBV5-1	once	.	TRBJ2-5	TGCGCCAGCAGCTTGGCCGGGGTTCGAGAGACCCAGTACTTC	CASSLAGVRETQYF
TRBV2	.	.	TRBJ2-7	TGTGCCAGCATGGACGGGAACGAGCAGTACTTC	CASMDGNEQYF
TRBV6-5	.	.	TRBJ2-7	TGTGCCAGCACCGCGGGGCCTGCCACCTACGAGCAGTACTTC	CASTAGPATYEQYF
TRBV4-2	.	.	TRBJ1-1	TGTGCCAGCAGCCAAGATCTCGGGAACACTGAAGCTTTCTTT	CASSQDLGNTEAFF
TRBV6-4	.	TRBD1	TRBJ2-5	TGTGCCAGCAGTGACTGGACAGGGGGCGCATATGAGACCCAGTACTTC	CASSDWTGGAYETQYF
TRBV9	.	TRBD2	TRBJ2-3	TGTGCCAGCAGCGACCTGCGGGGGAGCACAGATACGCAGTATTTT	CASSDLRGSTDTQYF
TRBV6-1	.	TRBD2	TRBJ2-1	TGTGCCAGCAGTGATAGCGGGGGGGTTCCCTACAATGAGCAGTTCTTC	CASSDSGGVPYNEQFF
TRBV18	.	.	TRBJ2-7	TGTGCCAGCTCACCCGGGGTTACCTACGAGCAGTACTTC	CASSPGVTYEQYF
TRBV5-6	.	TRBD2	TRBJ2-3	TGTGCCAGCAGCCTCCCAGCGGGGGGACCCACAGATACGCAGTATTTT	CASSLPAGGPTDTQYF
TRBV5-1	few	.	TRBJ1-1	TGCGCCAGCAGCTTGGGGGCCGGGGATACTCCCCCTGAAGCTTTCTTT	CASSLGAGDTPPEAFF
TRBV18	.	TRBD1	TRBJ1-1	TGTGCCAGCTCACCTTCAAAGGGACAGGGTCTAGGCACTGAAGCTTTCTTT	CASSPSKGQGLGTEAFF
TRBV2	.	.	TRBJ1-5	TGTGCCAGCAGTGGGACAGTGGGGCAGCCCCAGCATTTT	CASSGTVGQPQHF
TRBV7-9	once	.	TRBJ2-1	TGTGCCAGCAGCCGCTTCGCGGGACCCTTGATGGGGGAGCAGTTCTTC	CASSRFAGPLMGEQFF
TRBV7-2	.	.	TRBJ2-3	TGTGCCAGCAGCCCTAGCACAGATACGCAGTATTTT	CASSPSTDTQYF
TRBV11-2	.	.	TRBJ1-2	TGTGCCAGCAGCAACAGGATAGGCCTCAACTATGGCTACACCTTC	CASSNRIGLNYGYTF
TRBV9	.	.	TRBJ2-3	TGTGCCAGCAGCCCTAGCGACACTAGCACAGATACGCAGTATTTT	CASSPSDTSTDTQYF
TRBV27	.	.	TRBJ2-1	TGTGCCAGCAGTTCCCCTAGAGGGGGGGCCTACAATGAGCAGTTCTTC	CASSSPRGGAYNEQFF
TRBV28	.	.	TRBJ1-1	TGTGCCAGCAGTTTCGGAGTCCCGAACACTGAAGCTTTCTTT	CASSFGVPNTEAFF
TRBV9	.	TRBD1	TRBJ1-1	TGTGCCAGCAGCGTAGGGGGGACAGGGAAGAACGAAGCTTTCTTT	CASSVGGTGKNEAFF
TRBV19	.	.	TRBJ2-2	TGTGCCAGTAGTATAGGGGGCGGGATTACCGGGGAGCTGTTTTTT	CASSIGGGITGELFF
TRBV6-5	.	TRBD1	TRBJ1-4	TGTGCCACCAGGGACAGGGATGAAAAACTGTTTTTT	CATRDRDEKLFF
TRBV5-1	once	.	TRBJ2-7	TGCGCCAGCAGCTTGGCTTACAGAACCTACGAGCAGTACTTC	CASSLAYRTYEQYF
TRBV19	.	.	TRBJ2-5	TGTGCCAGTAGTAGACTCGCCAGGGGAAGGTTTAGAGGGTCACAAGAGACCCAGTACTTC	CASSRLARGRFRGSQETQYF
TRBV6-5	.	.	TRBJ2-7	TGTGCCAGCAGTTACGGACAAAACTACGAGCAGTACTTC	CASSYGQNYEQYF
TRBV5-4	.	TRBD1	TRBJ2-1	TGTGCCAGCAGCCCCCCAAGGACAGGGTACTACAATGAGCAGTTCTTC	CASSPPRTGYYNEQFF
TRBV27	.	.	TRBJ2-3	TGTGCCAGCAGTTTATCCGAGGGCACAGATACGCAGTATTTT	CASSLSEGTDTQYF
TRBV18	.	.	TRBJ2-6	TGTGCCAGCTCACCCCTCTCAACCCTCCCCGCAGCGGCTGGGGCCAACGTCCTGACTTTC	CASSPLSTLPAAAGANVLTF
TRBV6-5	.	TRBD1	TRBJ2-3	TGTGCCAGCAGTACAGGGGGCCCCACAGATACGCAGTATTTT	CASSTGGPTDTQYF
TRBV5-4	.	TRBD2	TRBJ2-7	TGTGCCAGCACCCCCGGCGGGGGGTTCGACGAGCAGTACTTC	CASTPGGGFDEQYF
TRBV18	.	.	TRBJ1-3	TGTGCCAGCTCACCATTCTTTTCGGCGGAACGCACGGGAAACACCATATATTTT	CASSPFFSAERTGNTIYF
TRBV27	.	.	TRBJ1-5	TGTGCCAGCAGTCCGCTTGATGGCTATCAGCCCCAGCATTTT	CASSPLDGYQPQHF
TRBV4-1	.	.	TRBJ1-2	TGCGCCAGCAGCCAAGGGCAGGGGTATGGCTACACCTTC	CASSQGQGYGYTF
TRBV7-9	.	.	TRBJ2-5	TGTTCCAGCAGCTTGGGGAGGTCGAGGGGTCAGGTGGAGACCCAGTACTTC	CSSSLGRSRGQVETQYF
TRBV6-5	.	.	TRBJ1-5	TGTGCCAGCAGTTACTCAGGGGTTAGCAATCAGCCCCAGCATTTT	CASSYSGVSNQPQHF